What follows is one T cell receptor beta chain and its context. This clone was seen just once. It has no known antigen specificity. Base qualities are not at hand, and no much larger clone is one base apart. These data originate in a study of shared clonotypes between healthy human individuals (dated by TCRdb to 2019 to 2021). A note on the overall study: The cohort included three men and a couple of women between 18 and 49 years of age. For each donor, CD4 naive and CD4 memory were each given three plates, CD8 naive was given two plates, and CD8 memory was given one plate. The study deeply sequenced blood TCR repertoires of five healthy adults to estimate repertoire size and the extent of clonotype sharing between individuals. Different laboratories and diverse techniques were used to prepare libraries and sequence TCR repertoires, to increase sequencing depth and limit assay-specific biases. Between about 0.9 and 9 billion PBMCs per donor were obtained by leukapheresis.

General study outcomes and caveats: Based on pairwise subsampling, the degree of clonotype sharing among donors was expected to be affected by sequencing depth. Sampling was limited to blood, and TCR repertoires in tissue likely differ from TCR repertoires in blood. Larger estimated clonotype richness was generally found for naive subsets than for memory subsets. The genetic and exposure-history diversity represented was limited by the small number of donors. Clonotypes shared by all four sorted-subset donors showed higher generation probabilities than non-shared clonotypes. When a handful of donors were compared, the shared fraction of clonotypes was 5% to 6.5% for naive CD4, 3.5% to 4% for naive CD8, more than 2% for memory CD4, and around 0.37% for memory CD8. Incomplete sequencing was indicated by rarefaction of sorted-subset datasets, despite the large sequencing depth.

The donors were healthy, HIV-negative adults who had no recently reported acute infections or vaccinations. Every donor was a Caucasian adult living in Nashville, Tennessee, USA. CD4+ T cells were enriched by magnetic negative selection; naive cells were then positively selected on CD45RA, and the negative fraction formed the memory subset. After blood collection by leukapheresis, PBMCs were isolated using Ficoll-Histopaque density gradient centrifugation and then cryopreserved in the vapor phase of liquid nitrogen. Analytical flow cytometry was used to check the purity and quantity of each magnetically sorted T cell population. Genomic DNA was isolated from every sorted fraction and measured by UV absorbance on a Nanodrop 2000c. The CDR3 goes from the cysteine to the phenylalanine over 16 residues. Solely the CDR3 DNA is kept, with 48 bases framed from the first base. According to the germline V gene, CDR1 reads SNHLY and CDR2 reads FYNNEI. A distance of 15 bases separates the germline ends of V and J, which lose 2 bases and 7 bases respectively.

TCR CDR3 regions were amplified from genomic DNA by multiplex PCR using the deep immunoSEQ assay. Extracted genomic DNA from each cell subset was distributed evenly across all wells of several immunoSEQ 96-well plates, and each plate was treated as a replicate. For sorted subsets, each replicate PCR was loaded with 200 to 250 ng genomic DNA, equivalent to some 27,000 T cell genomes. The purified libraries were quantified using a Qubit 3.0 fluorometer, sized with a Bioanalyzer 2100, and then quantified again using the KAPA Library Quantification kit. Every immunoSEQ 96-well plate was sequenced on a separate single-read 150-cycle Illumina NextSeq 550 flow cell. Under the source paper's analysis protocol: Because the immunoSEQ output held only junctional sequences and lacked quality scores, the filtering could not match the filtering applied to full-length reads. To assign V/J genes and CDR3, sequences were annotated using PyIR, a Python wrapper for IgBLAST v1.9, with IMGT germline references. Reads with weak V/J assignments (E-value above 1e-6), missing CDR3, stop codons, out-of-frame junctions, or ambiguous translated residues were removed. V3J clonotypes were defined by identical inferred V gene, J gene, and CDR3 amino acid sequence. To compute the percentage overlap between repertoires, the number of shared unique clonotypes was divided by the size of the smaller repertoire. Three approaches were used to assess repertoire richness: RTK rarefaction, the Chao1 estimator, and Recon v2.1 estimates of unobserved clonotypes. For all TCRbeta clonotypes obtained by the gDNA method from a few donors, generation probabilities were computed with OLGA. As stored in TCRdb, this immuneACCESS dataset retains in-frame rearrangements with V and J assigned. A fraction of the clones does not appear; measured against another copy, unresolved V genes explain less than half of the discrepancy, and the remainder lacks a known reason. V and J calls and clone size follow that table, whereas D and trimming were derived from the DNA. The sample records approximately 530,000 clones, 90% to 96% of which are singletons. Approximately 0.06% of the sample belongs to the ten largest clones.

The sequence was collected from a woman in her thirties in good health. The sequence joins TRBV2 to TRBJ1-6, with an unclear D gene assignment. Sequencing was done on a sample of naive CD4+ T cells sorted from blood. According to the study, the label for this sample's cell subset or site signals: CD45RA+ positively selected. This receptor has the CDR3 CASSEWAQLENSPLHF. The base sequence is TGTGCCAGCAGTGAATGGGCCCAATTGGAAAATTCACCCCTCCACTTT.